One sample yielded the 3 T cell receptor beta chains listed below, sequenced in a study of control samples from healthy donors and cancer patients (dated by TCRdb to 2018 to 2021). Library preparation used the immunoSEQ multiplex PCR assay. The source is immuneACCESS, and TCRdb retained only in-frame sequences with V and J called. Part of the clones is not carried over; for the studies checked, unresolved V genes explain less than half of this, and the remainder is unexplained. Present in this sample are 57,000 or so clones, around 87% of which were seen just once. The ten largest account for approximately 5.9% of the sample. The sequenced sample consisted of PBMCs. The receptors here all came from a man aged 55-75 years with colorectal cancer.

The rearrangement joins TRBV6-1 to TRBJ2-3; D is possibly TRBD2 (5 bases). Germline values: CDR1 MNHNS, CDR2 SASEGT. Between the trimmed V and J ends, which lost 1 base and 1 base, there was a span of 6 bases. The CDR3 runs to 14 residues. CDR3 in amino acids: CASSEGSGTDTQYF. CDR3 nucleotide sequence: TGTGCCAGCAGTGAAGGTAGCGGCACAGATACGCAGTATTTT.

V and J are TRBV23-1 and TRBJ2-5; tentatively, D is TRBD1 or TRBD2 (5 bases each). TRBV23-1 is an open reading frame whose function is uncertain. This CDR3 region has 18 residues. V dropped 8 bases and J dropped 1 base, with 26 bases sitting between them. CDR3 in amino acids: CASCKFGPTGALQETQYF. The DNA for the CDR3 is TGCGCCAGCTGTAAGTTTGGCCCAACCGGGGCCCTCCAAGAGACCCAGTACTTC.

The V and J genes are TRBV7-9 and TRBJ2-5; 7 bases are shared with TRBD1. This CDR3 has 14 amino acids. The V segment lost 4 bases and the J segment 4 bases; nucleotides outside the gene matches: 6. The germline CDR1 and CDR2 sequences are SEHNR and FQNEAQ (reference sequence). The CDR3 loop reads CASSSRDSLETQYF. CDR3 sequence (DNA): TGTGCCAGCAGCTCACGGGACAGTCTAGAGACCCAGTACTTC.